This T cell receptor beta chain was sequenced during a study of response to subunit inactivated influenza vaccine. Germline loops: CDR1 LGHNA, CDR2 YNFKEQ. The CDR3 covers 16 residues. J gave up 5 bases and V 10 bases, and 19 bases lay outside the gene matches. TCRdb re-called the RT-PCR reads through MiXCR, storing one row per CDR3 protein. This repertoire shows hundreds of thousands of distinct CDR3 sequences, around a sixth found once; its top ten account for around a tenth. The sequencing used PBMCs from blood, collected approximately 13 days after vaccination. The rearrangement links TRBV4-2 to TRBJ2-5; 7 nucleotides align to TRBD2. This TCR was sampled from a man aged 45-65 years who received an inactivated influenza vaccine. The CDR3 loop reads CAMGPGERGLLETQYF. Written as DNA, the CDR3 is TGTGCCATGGGCCCCGGGGAGCGGGGACTTCTCGAGACCCAGTACTTC.